These 28 T cell receptor beta chains share one sample of origin, sequenced in a study of T cell responses to AZD1222 COVID-19 vaccine. TCRdb's copy holds only in-frame clones and misses some; the assay was immunoSEQ multiplex PCR. The sample lists more than 100,000 clones; more than 85% were seen once. The sequences come from peripheral blood, collected 28 days after the second AZD1222 dose. The receptors derive from an adult who received the AZD1222 COVID-19 vaccine.

The chain joins TRBV7-9 to TRBJ1-3; 8 nucleotides align to TRBD1. Germline V gene lookup returns CDR1 SEHNR and CDR2 FQNEAQ (reference sequence). The CDR3 is 14 amino acids. After removal of 2 bases from V and 8 bases from J, the junction contained 5 bases not matched to a gene. In DNA, the CDR3 is TGTGCCAGCAGCTTAAGCGGACAGGGATACACCATATATTTT. This encodes CASSLSGQGYTIYF.

This chain uses TRBV29-1 with TRBJ1-2; a possible D gene is TRBD1 (5 bases). Germline loops: CDR1 SQVTM, CDR2 ANQGSEA. There are 11 residues in the CDR3. Trimming cost V 8 bases and J 8 bases, with 15 bases left between them. The CDR3 DNA sequence: TGCAGCACTGGGCAGGGCCAAGGCTACACCTTC. It encodes CSTGQGQGYTF.

V gene TRBV7-9 combines with J gene TRBJ1-2; TRBD1 aligns across 8 bases. Per germline, CDR1 SEHNR and CDR2 FQNEAQ (reference sequence). The CDR3 runs 15 residues. The trim removed 6 bases at V and 8 bases at J, leaving 14 bases unmatched. CDR3 region: CASRSDVQGARGYTF. CDR3 DNA: TGTGCCAGCAGATCAGACGTCCAGGGGGCGCGAGGCTACACCTTC. Supplemented by reference TRBV7-9 and TRBJ1-2, the full variable domain reads DTGVSQNPRHKITKRGQNVTFRCDPISEHNRLYWYRQTLGQGPEFLTYFQNEAQLEKSRLLSDRFSAERPKGSFSTLEIQRTEQGDSAMYLCASRSDVQGARGYTFGSGTRLTVV.

The V and J genes are TRBV3-1 (or the pseudogene TRBV3-2) and TRBJ2-7; the D call may be TRBD1 or TRBD2 (5 bases each). This CDR3 region has 14 residues. CDR1 is LGHDT, CDR2 YNNKEL, per germline (reference sequence). Trimming shortened V by 0 bases and J by 0 bases, and 6 bases separated the two germline ends. The CDR3 reads CASSQEGVSYEQYF. The DNA of the CDR3 is TGTGCCAGCAGCCAAGAGGGGGTCTCCTACGAGCAGTACTTC.

CDR3 DNA sequence: TGTGCCAGCTCACCCAAACAGACAGACTCTGGAAACACCATATATTTT. Protein sequence: CASSPKQTDSGNTIYF. The J gene is TRBJ1-3, the V gene TRBV18; a possible D gene is TRBD1 (5 bases). The CDR3 spans 16 residues. Trimming removed 3 bases from V and 0 bases from J, with 12 bases in between. Germline CDR1 reads KGHSH; CDR2 reads LQKENI. The full variable domain, with the rest looked up from reference TRBV18 and TRBJ1-3, is NAGVMQNPRHLVRRRGQEARLRCSPMKGHSHVYWYRQLPEEGLKFMVYLQKENIIDESGMPKERFSAEFPKEGPSILRIQQVVRGDSAAYFCASSPKQTDSGNTIYFGEGSWLTVV.

The chain has TRBV2 and TRBJ2-3; D gene ambiguous. Germline V gene data show CDR1 as SNHLY and CDR2 as FYNNEI. The CDR3 contains 15 residues. Trimming removed 5 bases at V and 4 bases at J, with 16 bases between. The CDR3 sequence: CASSKHPIGADTQYF. CDR3 in DNA: TGTGCCAGCAGTAAACATCCCATCGGCGCAGATACGCAGTATTTT.

This chain connects TRBV7-9 to TRBJ2-1; no firm D call. Germline-derived CDR1 and CDR2 are SEHNR and FQNEAQ (reference sequence). Trimming cost V 5 bases and J 10 bases, with 18 bases left between them. The CDR3 has 14 residues. The DNA of the CDR3 is TGTGCCAGCAGCCAGGCGGTCTCCGCGAGGGAGCAGTTCTTC. It translates to CASSQAVSAREQFF.

A few counts support this clone. The chain employs TRBV12-3 or TRBV12-4 and TRBJ2-5; D remains unclear. Trimming pared 3 bases from V and 2 bases from J, leaving 7 bases between. This CDR3 comprises 13 residues. CDR3 loop: CASSFANQETQYF. DNA for the CDR3: TGTGCCAGCAGTTTTGCGAATCAAGAGACCCAGTACTTC.

The chain carries TRBV7-6 and TRBJ1-1, with D possibly TRBD1 on 5 matching bases. Germline V gene sequence: CDR1 SGHVS, CDR2 FNYEAQ. This CDR3 region has 14 residues. The V and J ends lost 3 bases and 6 bases respectively, with 14 bases between them. DNA for the CDR3: TGTGCCAGCAGCTTTGAGGGAGGGGCCCCTGAAGCTTTCTTT. Translated, it gives CASSFEGGAPEAFF.

The rearrangement uses TRBV12-3 or TRBV12-4 and TRBJ1-4; D not resolved. CDR3 length equals 13 residues. Trimming pared 2 bases from V and 7 bases from J, leaving 8 bases between. The CDR3 spells CASSLRGREKLFF. As DNA, the CDR3 is TGTGCCAGCAGTTTACGGGGTCGTGAAAAACTGTTTTTT.

The rearrangement joins TRBV5-1 to TRBJ1-1; the match to TRBD1 covers 7 bases. This CDR3 spans 14 amino acids. After removal of 0 bases from V and 4 bases from J, the junction contained 3 bases not matched to a gene. The germline V gene encodes CDR1 SGHRS and CDR2 YFSETQ. Here the CDR3 DNA reads TGCGCCAGCAGCTTGGCCCCAGGGGGCACTGAAGCTTTCTTT. Translating it yields CASSLAPGGTEAFF.

The V call is TRBV7-9, the J call TRBJ2-5; 13 bases are shared with TRBD2. The CDR3 is 15 residues long. CDR1 is SEHNR, CDR2 FQNEAQ, per germline (reference sequence). The J segment lost 5 bases and the V segment lost 5 bases, leaving 5 bases of the junction unmatched. CDR3 sequence (DNA): TGTGCCAGCAGCGTGACTAGCGGGGGGATGGAGACCCAGTACTTC. It codes for CASSVTSGGMETQYF.

This sequence joins TRBV11-2 and TRBJ1-1, with TRBD1 matching 9 bases. The CDR3 contains 13 residues. The trim removed 0 bases at V and 11 bases at J, leaving 4 bases unmatched. Germline V gives CDR1 SGHAT, CDR2 FQNNGV. The CDR3 is CASSLDRDREAFF. CDR3 DNA sequence: TGTGCCAGCAGCTTAGACCGGGACAGGGAGGCTTTCTTT.

This clone was found once. The gene calls are TRBV2 and TRBJ2-7, with 11 bases that match TRBD2. The CDR3 is made up of 15 amino acids. Per germline, CDR1 SNHLY and CDR2 FYNNEI. V lost 7 bases, J lost 6 bases, and 11 bases stayed unmatched. The CDR3 sequence: CASTILAGEQGEQYF. As DNA, the CDR3 is TGTGCCAGCACCATACTAGCGGGGGAGCAGGGCGAGCAGTACTTC.

The V and J genes are TRBV5-4 and TRBJ2-4, with TRBD2 matching 8 bases. The CDR3 is 18 amino acids. V trimming: 1 base; J trimming: 5 bases; junction bases outside the gene matches: 14. Germline V gene lookup returns CDR1 SGHNT and CDR2 YYREEE (reference sequence). DNA of the CDR3: TGTGCCAGCAGCTTGATCGGAGCGGGAGAGAGAAAGCAAAACATTCAGTACTTC. Its protein product is CASSLIGAGERKQNIQYF.

The chain is built from TRBV9 and TRBJ1-1, with a possible D match to TRBD1 (5 bases). Germline-derived CDR1 and CDR2 are SGDLS and YYNGEE. V was shortened by 4 bases and J by 0 bases, with 13 bases between the two germline ends. The CDR3 sequence is 15 residues long. CDR3 bases: TGTGCCAGCAGCTCCAGAGCAGGGATGAACACTGAAGCTTTCTTT. Translation: CASSSRAGMNTEAFF.

This sequence joins TRBV7-9 and TRBJ1-5; D not certain. This CDR3 region has 13 residues. V was clipped by 5 bases and J by 5 bases, with 10 bases between them. Per germline, CDR1 SEHNR and CDR2 FQNEAQ (reference sequence). CDR3 in amino acids: CASSPLFDQPQHF. In nucleotides, the CDR3 is TGTGCCAGCAGCCCGCTGTTTGATCAGCCCCAGCATTTT.

The chain uses TRBV14 and TRBJ2-3; perhaps D is TRBD1 or TRBD2 (5 bases each). The germline V and J ends were trimmed by 3 bases and 0 bases, with 16 bases remaining between them. The CDR3 has 17 amino acids. CDR1 and CDR2 from the germline V gene are SGHDN and FVKESK. CDR3 nucleotides: TGTGCCAGCAGCCAGGATGCGCACAGGAGGAGCACAGATACGCAGTATTTT. Translating it yields CASSQDAHRRSTDTQYF.

This clone was observed a few times. The chain recombines TRBV30 with TRBJ1-3, with D unresolved. CDR1 and CDR2 (germline): GTSNPN, SVGIG (reference sequence). The CDR3 runs to 12 residues. Trimming pared 5 bases from V and 5 bases from J, leaving 10 bases between. This chain's CDR3 is CAWSPVRNTIYF. The CDR3 coding sequence is TGTGCCTGGTCCCCGGTCCGAAACACCATATATTTT.

This clone has only one observation. The chain couples TRBV2 to TRBJ1-2, with TRBD1 as a possible D gene (6 bases). CDR1 and CDR2 from the germline V gene are SNHLY and FYNNEI. The V end lost 4 bases, the J end lost 8 bases, and 11 bases lay between the germline ends. The CDR3 runs 12 residues. CDR3 sequence reads: CASSARGQGYTF. The CDR3 DNA follows: TGTGCCAGCAGTGCGCGGGGGCAGGGCTACACCTTC.

The rearrangement uses TRBV6-1 and TRBJ1-2, with D perhaps matching TRBD1 (5 bases). The CDR3 runs to 13 residues. Germline V lookup: CDR1 MNHNS, CDR2 SASEGT. V was clipped by 1 base and J by 8 bases, with 11 bases between them. The CDR3 loop reads CASSEVGTRGYTF. CDR3 coding DNA: TGTGCCAGCAGTGAAGTGGGGACGCGAGGCTACACCTTC.

The J gene is TRBJ1-2, the V gene TRBV4-3, with 11 bases fitting TRBD1. The CDR3 extends over 15 amino acids. The V segment lost 1 base and the J segment 5 bases; nucleotides outside the gene matches: 3. Germline-derived CDR1 and CDR2 are LGHNA and YSLEER. The CDR3 region is CASSQGGQGGYGYTF. CDR3 in DNA: TGCGCCAGCAGCCAAGGGGGACAGGGGGGGTATGGCTACACCTTC.

Regarding this clone: The sample holds other DNA sequences that translate to the same CDR3. The rearrangement uses TRBV9 and TRBJ1-5, with D uncertain. CDR3 length: 14 amino acids. Germline V lookup: CDR1 SGDLS, CDR2 YYNGEE. Trimming stripped 0 bases from V and 0 bases from J, with 4 bases between. CDR3 residues: CASSVGPSNQPQHF. Here the CDR3 DNA reads TGTGCCAGCAGCGTAGGGCCTAGCAATCAGCCCCAGCATTTT.

Comments on this clone: The same CDR3 arises from other DNA sequences in this sample as well. The J gene is TRBJ1-2, the V gene TRBV6-1; 9 bases map to TRBD1. The junction had 3 bases not matched to a gene; V was cut back by 0 bases and J by 4 bases. Germline-derived CDR1 and CDR2 are MNHNS and SASEGT. The CDR3 extends over 15 amino acids. Here the CDR3 reads CASSEAQGAGYGYTF. In DNA, the CDR3 is TGTGCCAGCAGTGAAGCACAGGGGGCCGGCTATGGCTACACCTTC.

The CDR3 is CASSFASDTQYF. In DNA form, the CDR3 reads TGTGCCAGCAGCTTCGCATCGGATACGCAGTATTTT. The V and J genes are TRBV7-9 and TRBJ2-3; D unresolved. CDR3 length: 12 amino acids. Trimming pared 3 bases from V and 6 bases from J, leaving 7 bases between. Germline CDR1 is SEHNR and CDR2 is FQNEAQ (reference sequence). Looking up the rest from reference TRBV7-9 and TRBJ2-3 gives the full variable domain: DTGVSQNPRHKITKRGQNVTFRCDPISEHNRLYWYRQTLGQGPEFLTYFQNEAQLEKSRLLSDRFSAERPKGSFSTLEIQRTEQGDSAMYLCASSFASDTQYFGPGTRLTVL.

This sequence joins TRBV20-1 and TRBJ2-1, with TRBD2 as a possible D gene (6 bases). Germline V gives CDR1 DFQATT, CDR2 SNEGSKA (reference sequence). V was pared by 3 bases and J by 8 bases, with 20 bases between. The CDR3 length is 15 residues. The CDR3, as DNA: TGCAGTGCTAGTTCCCCGGGACTCCGGAGCGATGAGCAGTTCTTC. This sequence encodes CSASSPGLRSDEQFF.

V usage is TRBV2 and J usage is TRBJ2-3, with no clear D. This CDR3 comprises 14 residues. The germline V gene encodes CDR1 SNHLY and CDR2 FYNNEI. Trimming took off 5 bases at V and 0 bases at J, with 9 bases between the two ends. CDR3 nucleotide sequence: TGTGCCAGCAGTTCCGTATTGAGCACAGATACGCAGTATTTT. It codes for CASSSVLSTDTQYF. The complete variable domain, with remaining parts taken from reference TRBV2 and TRBJ2-3, reads EPEVTQTPSHQVTQMGQEVILRCVPISNHLYFYWYRQILGQKVEFLVSFYNNEISEKSEIFDDQFSVERPDGSNFTLKIRSTKLEDSAMYFCASSSVLSTDTQYFGPGTRLTVL.

This clone was detected only once. This chain joins TRBV5-6 and TRBJ1-2; D is possibly TRBD1 (5 bases). CDR1 SGHDT and CDR2 YYEEEE come from the germline V gene. The CDR3 spans 14 residues. The V gene lost 2 bases and the J gene lost 8 bases, with 16 bases spanning the gap. CDR3 nucleotides: TGTGCCAGCAGCTTTTGGGGCCAGGAGTCAGGCTACACCTTC. Amino acid sequence: CASSFWGQESGYTF.